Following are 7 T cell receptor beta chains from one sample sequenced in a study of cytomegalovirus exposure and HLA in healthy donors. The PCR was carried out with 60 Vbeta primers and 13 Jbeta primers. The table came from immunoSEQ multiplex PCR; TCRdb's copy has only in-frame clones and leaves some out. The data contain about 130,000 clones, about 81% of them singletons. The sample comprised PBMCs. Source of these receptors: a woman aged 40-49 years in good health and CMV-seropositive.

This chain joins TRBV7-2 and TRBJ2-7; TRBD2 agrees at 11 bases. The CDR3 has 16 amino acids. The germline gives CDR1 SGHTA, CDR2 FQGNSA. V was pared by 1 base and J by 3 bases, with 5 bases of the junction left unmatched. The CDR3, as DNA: TGTGCCAGCAGCTTAGTAGGACTAGCGGGTAACTACGAGCAGTACTTC. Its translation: CASSLVGLAGNYEQYF.

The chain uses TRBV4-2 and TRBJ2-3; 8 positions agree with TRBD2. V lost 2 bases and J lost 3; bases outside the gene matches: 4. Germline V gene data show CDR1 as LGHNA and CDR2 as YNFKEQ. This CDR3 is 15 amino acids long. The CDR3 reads CASSQTGGQTDTQYF. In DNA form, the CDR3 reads TGTGCCAGCAGCCAAACGGGGGGGCAAACAGATACGCAGTATTTT.

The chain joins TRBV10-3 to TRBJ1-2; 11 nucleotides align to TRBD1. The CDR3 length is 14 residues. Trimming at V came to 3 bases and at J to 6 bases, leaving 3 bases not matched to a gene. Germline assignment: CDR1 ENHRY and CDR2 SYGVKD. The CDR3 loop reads CAISEWTGGDGYTF. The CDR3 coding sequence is TGTGCCATCAGTGAATGGACAGGGGGCGATGGCTACACCTTC.

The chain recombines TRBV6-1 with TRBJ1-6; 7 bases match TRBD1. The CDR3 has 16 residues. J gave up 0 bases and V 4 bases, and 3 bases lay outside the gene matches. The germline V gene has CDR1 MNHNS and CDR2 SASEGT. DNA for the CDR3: TGTGCCAGCAGTGTGGGACAGAGCTCCTATAATTCACCCCTCCACTTT. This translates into CASSVGQSSYNSPLHF.

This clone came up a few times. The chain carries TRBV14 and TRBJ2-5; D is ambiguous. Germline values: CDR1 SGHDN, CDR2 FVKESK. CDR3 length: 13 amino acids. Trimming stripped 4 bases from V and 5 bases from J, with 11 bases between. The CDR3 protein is CASSPKLIETQYF. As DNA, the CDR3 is TGTGCCAGCAGCCCAAAACTCATCGAGACCCAGTACTTC.

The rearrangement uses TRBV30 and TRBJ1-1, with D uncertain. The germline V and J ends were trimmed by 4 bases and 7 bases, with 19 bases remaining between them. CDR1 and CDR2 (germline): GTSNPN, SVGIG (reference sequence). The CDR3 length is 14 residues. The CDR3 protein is CAWKGKGWENEAFF. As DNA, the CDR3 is TGTGCCTGGAAGGGTAAGGGTTGGGAGAATGAAGCTTTCTTT.

CDR3 coding DNA: TGTGCCAGCAGCTTTACAGGCTGGCCGGACATTCAGTACTTC. Protein: CASSFTGWPDIQYF. The chain joins TRBV5-6 to TRBJ2-4; possible D gene TRBD1, 5 bases. The CDR3 runs to 14 residues. V lost 2 bases to trimming and J lost 8 bases, with 14 bases between them. From germline, CDR1 is SGHDT and CDR2 YYEEEE.